This T cell receptor beta chain was profiled in a study of cytomegalovirus exposure and HLA in healthy donors. Background on the study: Early release data held 85 million or so unique TCRs from HLA-typed donors. General observations from the study: It was 150 to 200 TCR beta chains that were listed as cytomegalovirus-associated. A later analysis found most CMV-associated TCR beta chains apparently HLA-restricted. There were a few CMV-associated chains whose specificity for CMV antigens was confirmed in vitro.

Primers included in the PCR were 60 Vbeta and 13 Jbeta primers. Generated by immunoSEQ multiplex PCR, the TCRdb table keeps only in-frame clones and is missing some. The data hold more than 150,000 clones, with 70% to 85% observed a single time. In this sample, this clone turned up once. Its specificity is unknown. This clonotype was sampled from a woman aged 50 to 60 in good health and CMV-seropositive. The sample was PBMCs.

CDR3 sequence (DNA): TGTGCCAGCAGCCCACCAACTGCCGGGGATGGCTACACCTTC. Its translation: CASSPPTAGDGYTF. The chain combines TRBV7-8 with TRBJ1-2; D uncertain. This CDR3 has 14 residues. In germline, CDR1 is SGHVS, CDR2 FQNEAQ. Deletions cut 5 bases from V and 6 bases from J, with 16 bases between.